Sequencing of this T cell receptor (beta chain) was carried out in a study of T-cell reconstitution after alpha-beta-depleted transplantation in children. Unique molecular identifiers tagged the TCRbeta library. TCRdb re-called the PCR reads through MiXCR, storing one row per CDR3 protein. The sample consists of 140,000 to 150,000 distinct CDR3 sequences, 8.8% of them appearing once. The CDR3 spans 15 residues. Trimming removed 3 bases at V and 4 bases at J, with 15 bases between. Germline V gene data show CDR1 as SGHVS and CDR2 as FQNEAQ. This chain links TRBV7-8 with TRBJ2-5; D perhaps matches TRBD2 (7 bases). The origin of this receptor is a female patient between 2 and 15 years old who had a stem cell transplant for congenital amegakaryocytic thrombocytopenia, so the T cells may come from the graft donor. This specimen consisted of PBMCs, mostly from graft donor cells, obtained 180 days after TCRalphabeta/CD19-depleted stem cell transplant. Here the CDR3 DNA reads TGTGCCAGCAGCTTTCATCGGGGGGCAGCAGAGACCCAGTACTTC. This sequence encodes CASSFHRGAAETQYF.